This entry features one TCR beta chain sequence. Sequencing of TCR beta was undertaken in CD8+ and CD4+ T cells derived from blood. Recently defined diagnostic criteria classed the Susac syndrome patients as definite or probable. Trimming cost V 0 bases and J 0 bases, with 9 bases left between them. This CDR3 is built from 15 residues. Germline loops: CDR1 GTSNPN, CDR2 SVGIG (reference sequence). This sample stems from a study of CD8 T cells in Susac syndrome. The overall study: Intravenous immunoglobulin alone or corticosteroids were being given to patients with Susac syndrome at blood draw, unless they were therapy-naive.

An input of roughly 0.5 to 1 ug of RNA was subjected to reverse transcription using random hexamers. By means of immunoSEQ multiplex PCR, TCR beta CDR3 spanning 54 Vbeta and 13 Jbeta underwent amplification. TCRdb fed the immunoSEQ multiplex PCR reads into MiXCR, producing one record per CDR3 protein. The sample records 56,000 or so distinct CDR3 sequences, over 90% being singletons. The source material was CD8+ T cells from PBMCs. The V and J genes are TRBV30 and TRBJ2-1, with D possibly being TRBD1 (5 bases). This TCR came from a human donor with Susac syndrome. DNA for the CDR3: TGTGCCTGGAGTGTACAACAGGTCTCCTACAATGAGCAGTTCTTC. It yields the protein CAWSVQQVSYNEQFF. The variable domain in full, with the rest retrieved from reference TRBV30 and TRBJ2-1, is SQTIHQWPATLVQPVGSPLSLECTVEGTSNPNLYWYRQAAGRGLQLLFYSVGIGQISSEVPQNLSASRPQDRQFILSSKKLLLSDSGFYLCAWSVQQVSYNEQFFGPGTRLTVL.